Following are 32 T cell receptor beta chains from one sample sequenced in a study of immune heterogeneity within non-small cell lung tumors. The TCR beta CDR3 region was amplified by multiplex PCR employing 32 V and 13 J primers. TCRdb fed the multiplex PCR reads into MiXCR, producing one record per CDR3 protein. The table lists about 4,700 distinct CDR3 sequences, more than 20% of them singletons. Template material comprised bulk tumor genomic DNA at roughly 650 ng per sample. Biopsies, several per primary tumor and spaced far apart, were collected during surgery. Untreated, newly diagnosed non-small cell lung cancer patients underwent curative surgery. Input material: lung tumor tissue. All receptors come from a man aged 55 to 70 with non-small cell lung cancer.

Within the sample, this clonotype is medium-sized. CDR3 region: CASSPPTPGNTIYF. In nucleotides, the CDR3 is TGTGCCAGCAGCCCCCCCACGCCTGGAAACACCATATATTTT. The chain combines TRBV14 with TRBJ1-3; no clear D gene. The CDR3 runs to 14 residues. V lost 4 bases, J lost 2 bases, and 9 bases lay in between. CDR1 and CDR2 (germline): SGHDN, FVKESK.

This clonotype appeared a few times. The CDR3: CASSQVWGEEQYF. CDR3 coding DNA: TGTGCCAGCAGCCAAGTTTGGGGAGAAGAGCAGTACTTC. This chain joins TRBV3-1 and TRBJ2-7; a weak D match, TRBD2 (5 bases). Germline lookup yields CDR1 LGHDT and CDR2 YNNKEL (reference sequence). The CDR3 has 13 residues. V dropped 1 base and J dropped 7 bases, with 11 bases sitting between them.

Worth noting for this clonotype: One junction end disagrees with the germline gene, perhaps due to a read error. V is TRBV12-3 or TRBV12-4 and J is TRBJ1-1; D remains unclear. The CDR3 is 13 amino acids. CDR3 sequence reads: CASSPSARTGAFF. The CDR3 DNA follows: TGTGCCAGCAGCCCCTCTGCACGGACTGGAGCTTTCTTT.

This clonotype showed up just a few times. The chain is built from TRBV7-3 and TRBJ2-1, with a possible D match to TRBD1 (6 bases). The V gene's germline CDR1 is SGHTA and CDR2 FQGTGA. CDR3 length: 13 amino acids. The V gene lost 3 bases and the J gene lost 8 bases, with 11 bases spanning the gap. The CDR3 coding sequence is TGTGCCAGCAGCTTTTGGGGGCGCGATGAGCAGTTCTTC. This gives the protein CASSFWGRDEQFF.

This clonotype was seen a handful of times. The chain carries TRBV6-1 and TRBJ1-1; D is ambiguous. Trimming removed 7 bases at V and 6 bases at J, with 9 bases between. CDR1 is MNHNS, CDR2 SASEGT, per germline. The CDR3 consists of 11 residues. The CDR3 reads CASIAVPEAFF. The CDR3 region has the DNA TGTGCCAGCATCGCCGTGCCTGAAGCTTTCTTT.

By its share, this clonotype is medium-sized. V is TRBV5-1 and J is TRBJ2-7, with 10 bases that match TRBD1. Trimming at V came to 5 bases and at J to 10 bases, leaving 6 bases not matched to a gene. There are 12 residues in the CDR3. The germline gives CDR1 SGHRS, CDR2 YFSETQ. CDR3 in DNA: TGCGCCAGCAGTCCGGACAGGGGGGAACAGTACTTC. Protein: CASSPDRGEQYF.

CDR3 sequence: CASSESGQPEKLFF. The CDR3 DNA sequence: TGCGCCAGCAGTGAGTCTGGTCAGCCGGAAAAACTGTTTTTT. The J gene is TRBJ1-4, the V gene TRBV10-2; D gene ambiguous. From germline, CDR1 is WSHSY and CDR2 SAAADI. Between the trimmed V and J ends, which lost 0 bases and 8 bases, there was a span of 10 bases. This CDR3 has 14 amino acids.

Only a few counts were recorded for this clonotype. The rearrangement links TRBV4-1 to TRBJ2-7, with D unclear. The germline gives CDR1 MGHRA, CDR2 YSYEKL. The ends were cut back, 0 bases at V and 0 bases at J, with 9 bases in the middle. This CDR3 is 15 amino acids long. This chain's CDR3 is CASSQEHSRSYEQYF. The DNA for the CDR3 is TGCGCCAGCAGCCAAGAACACAGCCGCTCCTACGAGCAGTACTTC.

V and J are TRBV5-1 and TRBJ2-2; possible D gene TRBD1, 6 bases. This CDR3 spans 15 amino acids. Trimming pared 6 bases from V and 4 bases from J, leaving 16 bases between. Looked up from germline, CDR1 is SGHRS and CDR2 is YFSETQ. CDR3 nucleotide sequence: TGCGCCAGCAAAAATGGCAGGGGTCCCACCGGGGAGCTGTTTTTT. This codes for CASKNGRGPTGELFF.

The gene calls are TRBV29-1 and TRBJ2-7; 12 nucleotides align to TRBD2. The V and J ends lost 6 bases and 7 bases, in that order; junction bases with no gene match: 13. The germline V gene has CDR1 SQVTM and CDR2 ANQGSEA. This CDR3 comprises 15 residues. The CDR3 loop is CSVVTSGSSRGEQYF. CDR3 DNA: TGCAGCGTGGTGACTAGCGGGAGTTCCCGTGGGGAGCAGTACTTC.

This clonotype rates as large. The chain has TRBV7-8 and TRBJ2-7, with 12 nucleotides matching TRBD2. There are 16 residues in the CDR3. Germline lookup yields CDR1 SGHVS and CDR2 FQNEAQ. Unmatched junction bases numbered 8, after V lost 5 bases and J lost 3 bases. The CDR3 nucleotides read TGTGCCAGCAGCACCCAGAGACTAGCGGGAGACTACGAGCAGTACTTC. As protein: CASSTQRLAGDYEQYF. Complete variable domain (other parts from reference TRBV7-8 and TRBJ2-7): GAGVSQSPRYKVAKRGQDVALRCDPISGHVSLFWYQQALGQGPEFLTYFQNEAQLDKSGLPSDRFFAERPEGSVSTLKIQRTQQEDSAVYLCASSTQRLAGDYEQYFGPGTRLTVT.

The V call is TRBV18, the J call TRBJ2-4; 11 bases are shared with TRBD1. The CDR3 loop spans 18 amino acids. J lost 2 bases, V lost 6 bases, and 12 bases had no gene match. Germline V CDR1 and CDR2: KGHSH, LQKENI. The CDR3 DNA follows: TGTGCCAGCTCGTCCCTTTCCGGGACAGGGGGGACCAAAAACATTCAGTACTTC. As protein: CASSSLSGTGGTKNIQYF.

This clonotype is labeled medium-sized. The V and J genes are TRBV4-2 and TRBJ1-1; 8 positions agree with TRBD1. Germline V lookup: CDR1 LGHNA, CDR2 YNFKEQ. V lost 4 bases to trimming and J lost 3 bases; unmatched junction nucleotides: 4. This CDR3 spans 14 amino acids. CDR3 in DNA: TGTGCCAGCAGCCGGCTACAGGGGGACACTGAAGCTTTCTTT. Translation: CASSRLQGDTEAFF.

By frequency in the sample, this clonotype is medium-sized. This chain links TRBV27 with TRBJ1-5; D is ambiguous. This CDR3 is 18 amino acids long. V shed 7 bases and J shed 0 bases, with 22 bases lying between them. The germline V gene has CDR1 MNHEY and CDR2 SMNVEV (reference sequence). CDR3 sequence: CASTKWVIAYISNQPQHF. CDR3 nucleotide sequence: TGTGCCAGCACCAAGTGGGTTATTGCCTATATTAGCAATCAGCCCCAGCATTTT.

V gene TRBV25-1 combines with J gene TRBJ2-7; 8 bases are shared with TRBD1. Looked up from germline, CDR1 is MGHDK and CDR2 is SYGVNS. The trim removed 0 bases at V and 2 bases at J, leaving 6 bases unmatched. CDR3 size: 16 residues. Written as DNA, the CDR3 is TGTGCCAGCAGTGAATATACAGGGGGGATGACCTACGAGCAGTACTTC. Its protein is CASSEYTGGMTYEQYF.

This clonotype is medium-sized. The J gene is TRBJ1-6, the V gene TRBV30; D perhaps matches TRBD1 (5 bases). Germline CDR1 is GTSNPN and CDR2 is SVGIG (reference sequence). Deletions cut 3 bases from V and 8 bases from J, with 17 bases between. This CDR3 has 15 residues. In DNA, the CDR3 is TGTGCCTGGAGCGGGGTGGGGGTTAGGGATTCACCCCTCCACTTT. The encoded protein is CAWSGVGVRDSPLHF. The entire variable domain, with the rest obtained from reference TRBV30 and TRBJ1-6, is as follows: SQTIHQWPATLVQPVGSPLSLECTVEGTSNPNLYWYRQAAGRGLQLLFYSVGIGQISSEVPQNLSASRPQDRQFILSSKKLLLSDSGFYLCAWSGVGVRDSPLHFGNGTRLTVT.

This chain connects TRBV3-1 to TRBJ2-3; TRBD1 aligns across 12 bases. V shed 3 bases and J 4 bases; nucleotides not matched to a gene: 8. The CDR3 is made up of 17 amino acids. The germline gives CDR1 LGHDT, CDR2 YNNKEL (reference sequence). The CDR3 reads CASSHGMGQGAPDTQYF. The CDR3 bases are TGTGCCAGCAGCCATGGGATGGGACAGGGGGCACCAGATACGCAGTATTTT.

Sample share makes this clonotype medium-sized. The chain combines TRBV27 with TRBJ2-1, with 9 bases that match TRBD2. The CDR3 consists of 19 residues. Germline values: CDR1 MNHEY, CDR2 SMNVEV (reference sequence). V dropped 3 bases and J dropped 0; count of bases not matched to a gene: 12. DNA for the CDR3: TGTGCCAGCAGTTTGGAAGGGGGACTAGCCAAAAACTCCTACAATGAGCAGTTCTTC. It yields the protein CASSLEGGLAKNSYNEQFF.

By share, this clonotype counts as medium-sized. The chain uses TRBV19 and TRBJ2-7; 7 bases map to TRBD2. Germline CDR1 reads LNHDA; CDR2 reads SQIVND (reference sequence). This CDR3 contains 14 residues. J gave up 7 bases and V 5 bases, and 11 bases lay outside the gene matches. CDR3 protein: CASSFGLGEREQYF. DNA for the CDR3: TGTGCCAGTAGTTTCGGACTAGGGGAGAGAGAGCAGTACTTC.

V is TRBV5-1 and J is TRBJ2-5, with a tentative D call TRBD2 (5 bases). Germline CDR1 SGHRS, CDR2 YFSETQ. V shed 4 bases and J shed 2 bases, with 18 bases lying between them. The CDR3 is made up of 16 amino acids. The CDR3 reads CASSTPRDSLQETQYF. For the CDR3, the DNA is TGCGCCAGCAGCACCCCACGGGATTCCCTACAAGAGACCCAGTACTTC.

The chain recombines TRBV6-2 or TRBV6-3 with TRBJ2-3, with 7 nucleotides matching TRBD2. The length of the CDR3 is 15 residues. From germline, CDR1 is MNHEY and CDR2 SVGEGT. V lost 6 bases, J lost 7 bases, and 13 bases stayed unmatched. This CDR3 is CASSKPGASGNTQYF. CDR3 in DNA: TGTGCCAGCAGCAAACCCGGGGCTAGCGGAAATACGCAGTATTTT.

By its share, this clonotype is medium-sized (0.01 to 0.1%). V usage is TRBV12-3 or TRBV12-4 and J usage is TRBJ1-6; D gene ambiguous. Between the trimmed V and J ends, which lost 7 bases and 7 bases, there was a span of 11 bases. The CDR3 covers 13 residues. The DNA of the CDR3 is TGTGCCAGCACTTTGGGTCAGAATTCACCCCTCCACTTT. It specifies CASTLGQNSPLHF.

There are a few counts of this clonotype. The CDR3 region has the DNA TGTGCCAGCAGCTTAGGACAGAACACTGAAGCTTTCTTT. This translates into CASSLGQNTEAFF. The chain recombines TRBV7-9 with TRBJ1-1; D remains ambiguous. CDR3 size: 13 residues. Per germline, CDR1 SEHNR and CDR2 FQNEAQ (reference sequence). Deletions cut 1 base from V and 1 base from J, with 4 bases between.

The sample holds a few counts of this clonotype. The chain recombines TRBV6-5 with TRBJ2-2; no reliable D call. The germline V gene has CDR1 MNHEY and CDR2 SVGAGI. This CDR3 has 17 residues. V was cut by 0 bases and J by 0 bases, with 11 bases left in between. CDR3 nucleotide sequence: TGTGCCAGCAGTTACTCGCTAGGTGTACCGAACACCGGGGAGCTGTTTTTT. Encoded protein: CASSYSLGVPNTGELFF.

The V call is TRBV3-1, the J call TRBJ2-5; D not certain. V shed 0 bases and J shed 5 bases, with 10 bases lying between them. CDR3 length equals 14 residues. CDR1 is LGHDT and CDR2 is YNNKEL in the germline V gene (reference sequence). The CDR3, as DNA: TGTGCCAGCAGCCAAGACACCGGTCGGGAGACCCAGTACTTC. Protein sequence: CASSQDTGRETQYF.

The chain employs TRBV7-2 and TRBJ2-5, with D perhaps being TRBD1 or TRBD2 (5 bases each). The CDR3 length is 17 residues. The V end lost 3 bases, the J end lost 5 bases, and 22 bases lay between the germline ends. Germline lookup yields CDR1 SGHTA and CDR2 FQGNSA. This CDR3 is CASSFRSGLGPGETQYF. The CDR3 DNA reads TGTGCCAGCAGCTTTCGTTCGGGGTTGGGACCTGGCGAGACCCAGTACTTC.

J is TRBJ2-3 and V is TRBV6-1, with D perhaps TRBD1 or TRBD2 (6 bases each). The CDR3 is made up of 16 amino acids. V dropped 5 bases and J dropped 4 bases, with 19 bases sitting between them. Germline V gene data show CDR1 as MNHNS and CDR2 as SASEGT. This CDR3 reads CASSQRGGGGSDTQYF. CDR3 bases: TGTGCCAGCAGTCAAAGAGGTGGAGGGGGTTCAGATACGCAGTATTTT.

The chain recombines TRBV27 with TRBJ2-7; 9 bases match TRBD2. The CDR3 contains 16 residues. The germline V gene has CDR1 MNHEY and CDR2 SMNVEV (reference sequence). Trimming cost V 2 bases and J 1 base; bases outside gene matches: 6. The CDR3 here is CASSLMGTSSSYEQYF. CDR3 bases: TGTGCCAGCAGTTTAATGGGGACTAGCAGTTCCTACGAGCAGTACTTC.

By sample fraction, this clonotype is medium-sized. The chain carries TRBV6-2 or TRBV6-3 and TRBJ2-2; the D gene could be TRBD1 or TRBD2 (5 bases each). Germline assignment: CDR1 MNHEY and CDR2 SVGEGT. Trimming cost V 6 bases and J 0 bases, with 8 bases left between them. The length of the CDR3 is 14 residues. Here the CDR3 reads CASRKGPNTGELFF. Written as DNA, the CDR3 is TGTGCCAGCAGGAAGGGACCGAACACCGGGGAGCTGTTTTTT.

This chain uses TRBV2 with TRBJ2-7, with D hard to call. Trimming took 5 bases from V and 3 from J, leaving 5 bases between them. CDR3 length equals 11 residues. Germline CDR1 SNHLY, CDR2 FYNNEI. The CDR3 loop reads CASSTNYEQYV. In DNA, the CDR3 is TGTGCCAGCAGTACAAACTACGAGCAGTACGTC.

In its sample, this clonotype ranks as medium-sized (0.01 to 0.1%). The chain links TRBV20-1 to TRBJ1-1; TRBD1 agrees at 7 bases. Losses at the gene ends were 3 bases for V and 3 bases for J; bases not matched to a gene: 4. Looked up from germline, CDR1 is DFQATT and CDR2 is SNEGSKA (reference sequence). The CDR3 has 13 amino acids. CDR3 protein: CSARGDRDTEAFF. The CDR3 DNA reads as TGCAGTGCTAGGGGAGACAGGGACACTGAAGCTTTCTTT.

The chain couples TRBV5-1 to TRBJ1-2; D ambiguous. The V gene lost 0 bases and the J gene lost 8 bases, with 17 bases spanning the gap. Germline loops: CDR1 SGHRS, CDR2 YFSETQ. The CDR3 runs to 15 residues. CDR3 nucleotide sequence: TGCGCCAGCAGCTTGGACGGCATCACTACTATGGGCTACACCTTC. This translates into CASSLDGITTMGYTF.